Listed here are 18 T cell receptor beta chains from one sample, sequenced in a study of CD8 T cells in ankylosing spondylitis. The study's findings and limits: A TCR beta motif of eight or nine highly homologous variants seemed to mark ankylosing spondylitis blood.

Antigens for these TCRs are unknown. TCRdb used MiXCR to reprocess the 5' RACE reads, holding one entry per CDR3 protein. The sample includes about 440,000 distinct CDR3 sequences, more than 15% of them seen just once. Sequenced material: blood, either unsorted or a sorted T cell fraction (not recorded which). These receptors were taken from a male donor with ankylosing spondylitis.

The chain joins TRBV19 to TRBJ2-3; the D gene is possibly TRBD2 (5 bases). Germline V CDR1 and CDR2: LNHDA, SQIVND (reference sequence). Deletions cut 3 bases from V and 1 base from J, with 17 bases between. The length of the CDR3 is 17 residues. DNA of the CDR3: TGTGCCAGTAGTATGAACCAGGCGGGTTACCGCACAGATACGCAGTATTTT. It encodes CASSMNQAGYRTDTQYF. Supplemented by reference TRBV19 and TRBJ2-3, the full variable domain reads DGGITQSPKYLFRKEGQNVTLSCEQNLNHDAMYWYRQDPGQGLRLIYYSQIVNDFQKGDIAEGYSVSREKKESFPLTVTSAQKNPTAFYLCASSMNQAGYRTDTQYFGPGTRLTVL.

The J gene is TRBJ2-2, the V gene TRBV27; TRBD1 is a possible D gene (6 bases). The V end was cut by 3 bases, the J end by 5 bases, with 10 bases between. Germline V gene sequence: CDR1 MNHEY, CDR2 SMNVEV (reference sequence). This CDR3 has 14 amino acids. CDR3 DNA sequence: TGTGCCAGCAGTTTCTCCGACAGGACCGGGGAGCTGTTTTTT. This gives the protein CASSFSDRTGELFF.

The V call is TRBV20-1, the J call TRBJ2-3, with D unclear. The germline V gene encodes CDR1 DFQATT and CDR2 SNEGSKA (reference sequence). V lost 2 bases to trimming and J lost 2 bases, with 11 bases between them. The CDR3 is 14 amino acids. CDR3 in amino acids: CSARPLYDTDTQYF. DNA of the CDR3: TGCAGTGCTAGACCTTTGTACGACACAGATACGCAGTATTTT.

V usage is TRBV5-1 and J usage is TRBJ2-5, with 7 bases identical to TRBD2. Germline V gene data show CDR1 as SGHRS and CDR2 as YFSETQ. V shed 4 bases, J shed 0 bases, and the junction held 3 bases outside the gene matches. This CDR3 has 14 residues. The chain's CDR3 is CASSEGTNQETQYF. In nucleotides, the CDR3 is TGCGCCAGCAGCGAGGGGACTAACCAAGAGACCCAGTACTTC.

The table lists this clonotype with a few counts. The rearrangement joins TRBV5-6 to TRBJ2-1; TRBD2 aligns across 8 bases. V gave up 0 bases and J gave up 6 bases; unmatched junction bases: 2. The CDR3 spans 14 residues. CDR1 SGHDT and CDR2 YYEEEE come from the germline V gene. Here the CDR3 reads CASSLVGLGNEQFF. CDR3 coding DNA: TGTGCCAGCAGCTTGGTGGGACTAGGCAATGAGCAGTTCTTC.

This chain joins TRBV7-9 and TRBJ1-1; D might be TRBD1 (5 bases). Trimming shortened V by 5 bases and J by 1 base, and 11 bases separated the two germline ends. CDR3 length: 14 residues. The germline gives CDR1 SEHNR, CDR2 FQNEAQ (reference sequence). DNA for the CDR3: TGTGCCAGCAGCGGAGGGGCGTGGAACACTGAAGCTTTCTTT. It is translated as CASSGGAWNTEAFF.

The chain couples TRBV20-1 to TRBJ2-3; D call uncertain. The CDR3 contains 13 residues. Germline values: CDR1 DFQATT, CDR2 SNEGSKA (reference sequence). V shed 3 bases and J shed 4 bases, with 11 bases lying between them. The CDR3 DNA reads TGCAGTGCTAGCGAGGTTGTTGCAGATACGCAGTATTTT. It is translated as CSASEVVADTQYF.

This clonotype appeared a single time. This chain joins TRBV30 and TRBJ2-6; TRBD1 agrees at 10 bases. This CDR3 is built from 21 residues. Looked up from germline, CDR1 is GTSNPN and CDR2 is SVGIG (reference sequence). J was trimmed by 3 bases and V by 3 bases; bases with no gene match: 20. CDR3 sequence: CAWRSKSQTRTGGGGANVLTF. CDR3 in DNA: TGTGCCTGGAGGAGTAAGTCTCAAACCCGGACAGGGGGAGGTGGGGCCAACGTCCTGACTTTC.

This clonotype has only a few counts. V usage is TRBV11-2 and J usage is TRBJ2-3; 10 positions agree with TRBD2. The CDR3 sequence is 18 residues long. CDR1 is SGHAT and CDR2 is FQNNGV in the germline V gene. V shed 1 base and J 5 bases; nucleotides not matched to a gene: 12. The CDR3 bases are TGTGCCAGCAGCTTAGTTAGTGGGGCTAGCGGGAGTAGAGATACGCAGTATTTT. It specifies CASSLVSGASGSRDTQYF.

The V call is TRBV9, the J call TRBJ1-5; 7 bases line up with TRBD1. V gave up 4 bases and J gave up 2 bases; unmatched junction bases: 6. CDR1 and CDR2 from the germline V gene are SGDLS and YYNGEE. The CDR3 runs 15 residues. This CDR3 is CASSPTGSRNQPQHF. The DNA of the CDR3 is TGTGCCAGCAGCCCGACAGGGTCTCGCAATCAGCCCCAGCATTTT.

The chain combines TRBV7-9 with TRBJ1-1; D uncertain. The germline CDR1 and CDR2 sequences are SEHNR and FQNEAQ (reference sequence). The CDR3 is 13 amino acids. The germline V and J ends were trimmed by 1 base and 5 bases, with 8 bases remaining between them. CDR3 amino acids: CASSLVLGTEAFF. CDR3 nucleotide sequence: TGTGCCAGCAGCTTAGTACTGGGGACTGAAGCTTTCTTT.

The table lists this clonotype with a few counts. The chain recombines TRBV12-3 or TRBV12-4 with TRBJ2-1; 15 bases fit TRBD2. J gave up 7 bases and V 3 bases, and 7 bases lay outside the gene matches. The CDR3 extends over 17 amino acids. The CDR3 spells CASSLASGTSGRNEQFF. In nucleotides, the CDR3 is TGTGCCAGCAGTTTGGCCTCCGGGACTAGCGGGAGGAATGAGCAGTTCTTC.

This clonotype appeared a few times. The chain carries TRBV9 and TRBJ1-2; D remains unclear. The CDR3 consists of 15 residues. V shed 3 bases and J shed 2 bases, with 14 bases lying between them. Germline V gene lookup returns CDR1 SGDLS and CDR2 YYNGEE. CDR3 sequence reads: CASSGLSGRNYGYTF. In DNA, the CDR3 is TGTGCCAGCAGCGGATTATCCGGGAGGAACTATGGCTACACCTTC.

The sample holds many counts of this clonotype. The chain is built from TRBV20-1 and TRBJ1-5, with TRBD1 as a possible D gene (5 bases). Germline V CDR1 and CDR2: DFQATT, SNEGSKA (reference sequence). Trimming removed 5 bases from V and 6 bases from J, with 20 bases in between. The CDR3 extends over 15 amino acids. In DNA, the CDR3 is TGCAGTGCTGGCTCGGGACCCCGGGCGGTTCAGCCCCAGCATTTT. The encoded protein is CSAGSGPRAVQPQHF.

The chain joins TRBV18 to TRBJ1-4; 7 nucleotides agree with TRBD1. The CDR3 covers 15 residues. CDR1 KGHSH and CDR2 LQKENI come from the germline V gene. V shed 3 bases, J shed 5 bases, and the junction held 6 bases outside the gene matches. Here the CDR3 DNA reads TGTGCCAGCTCACCCCCCCGGGACAGAAATGAAAAACTGTTTTTT. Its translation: CASSPPRDRNEKLFF.

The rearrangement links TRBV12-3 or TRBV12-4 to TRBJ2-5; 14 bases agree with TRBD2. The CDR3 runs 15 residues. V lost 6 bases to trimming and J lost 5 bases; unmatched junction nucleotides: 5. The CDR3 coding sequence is TGTGCCAGCAGGGCGGGGACTAGCGGGAGTGAGACCCAGTACTTC. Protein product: CASRAGTSGSETQYF.

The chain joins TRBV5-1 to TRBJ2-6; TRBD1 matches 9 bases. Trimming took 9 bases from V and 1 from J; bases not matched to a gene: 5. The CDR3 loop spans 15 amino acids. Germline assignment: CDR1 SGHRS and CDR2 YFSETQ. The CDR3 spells CATGQGDSGANVLTF. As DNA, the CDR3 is TGCGCCACGGGACAGGGAGATTCTGGGGCCAACGTCCTGACTTTC.

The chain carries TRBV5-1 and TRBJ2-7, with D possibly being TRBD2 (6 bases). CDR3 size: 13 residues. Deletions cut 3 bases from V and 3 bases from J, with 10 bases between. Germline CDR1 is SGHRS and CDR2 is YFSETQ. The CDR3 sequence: CASSSGLLYEQYF. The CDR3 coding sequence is TGCGCCAGCAGCTCGGGACTTCTCTACGAGCAGTACTTC.